One sample yielded the 11 T cell receptor beta chains listed below, sequenced in a study of T cell repertoires in cytomegalovirus infection. These receptors have no identified antigens. TCRdb fed the reads into MiXCR, producing one record per CDR3 protein. Counted here are about a million distinct CDR3 sequences, about a third occurring once; the ten biggest clones make up around an eighth. This specimen consisted of cultured CD8+ T cells from PBMCs, obtained from culture after CMV antigen stimulation. All receptors come from a human donor in good health (CMV status not recorded). Some clones in this sample may be carry-over from other donors' samples.

This clonotype appeared a few times. The V gene is TRBV24-1, the J gene TRBJ2-7; 7 nucleotides line up with TRBD1. V shed 1 base and J 5 bases; nucleotides not matched to a gene: 1. Germline V gives CDR1 KGHDR, CDR2 SFDVKD. CDR3 size: 13 residues. The CDR3 sequence is CATSDLDRDEQYV. The DNA of the CDR3 is TGTGCCACCAGTGATTTAGACAGGGACGAGCAGTACGTC.

This clonotype was counted between two and nine times. The V gene is TRBV2, the J gene TRBJ2-1, with D unclear. Germline V CDR1 and CDR2: SNHLY, FYNNEI. The CDR3 loop spans 13 amino acids. Trimming removed 2 bases from V and 8 bases from J, with 10 bases in between. The CDR3 coding sequence is TGTGCCAGCAGTGAAAGGGTGGTCGATGAGCAGTTCTTC. Protein: CASSERVVDEQFF.

The V call is TRBV7-9, the J call TRBJ2-3, with a possible D match to TRBD2 (6 bases). Deletions cut 6 bases from V and 8 bases from J, with 18 bases between. The CDR3 length is 14 residues. The germline V gene encodes CDR1 SEHNR and CDR2 FQNEAQ (reference sequence). This CDR3 reads CASRSLDYMGTQYF. CDR3 sequence (DNA): TGTGCCAGCAGATCCTTGGACTATATGGGTACGCAGTATTTT.

This clonotype was counted between two and nine times. The chain uses TRBV7-9 and TRBJ1-1; unclear D gene. CDR3 size: 13 residues. V gave up 4 bases and J gave up 3 bases, with 9 bases separating them. The germline gives CDR1 SEHNR, CDR2 FQNEAQ (reference sequence). CDR3 sequence (DNA): TGTGCCAGCAGCTCCCGATCTTACACTGAAGCTTTCTTT. This codes for CASSSRSYTEAFF. Supplemented by reference TRBV7-9 and TRBJ1-1, the full variable domain reads DTGVSQNPRHKITKRGQNVTFRCDPISEHNRLYWYRQTLGQGPEFLTYFQNEAQLEKSRLLSDRFSAERPKGSFSTLEIQRTEQGDSAMYLCASSSRSYTEAFFGQGTRLTVV.

The rearrangement joins TRBV6-1 to TRBJ2-3; TRBD1 matches 7 bases. V lost 4 bases to trimming and J lost 7 bases; unmatched junction nucleotides: 11. The CDR3 runs to 15 residues. Germline V lookup: CDR1 MNHNS, CDR2 SASEGT. CDR3 protein: CASSATRGTTNTQYF. CDR3 bases: TGTGCCAGCAGTGCTACCAGGGGGACGACCAATACGCAGTATTTT.

As for this clonotype: A read error may explain this, as a much larger clone is one base away. In this CDR3 the conserved last residue, phenylalanine or tryptophan, is missing, so a read error is likely. The genes are TRBV7-6 and TRBJ2-1; no clear D gene. The CDR3 loop spans 13 amino acids. V was cut by 1 base and J by 4 bases, with 5 bases left in between. Germline values: CDR1 SGHVS, CDR2 FNYEAQ. The CDR3 DNA is TGTGCCAGCAGCTTAGTCAGGTACAATGAGCAGTTCTCC. It encodes CASSLVRYNEQFS.

Many counts were recorded for this clonotype. The chain has TRBV7-2 and TRBJ2-3; 9 nucleotides align to TRBD2. Looked up from germline, CDR1 is SGHTA and CDR2 is FQGNSA. The V and J ends lost 1 base and 2 bases, in that order; junction bases with no gene match: 7. The CDR3 has 17 residues. Written as DNA, the CDR3 is TGTGCCAGCAGCTTAGGAGGCGGGGGGGCTGACACAGATACGCAGTATTTT. Its protein product is CASSLGGGGADTDTQYF.

This clonotype was detected a few times. This chain connects TRBV27 to TRBJ2-1; TRBD2 aligns across 8 bases. Germline V gene lookup returns CDR1 MNHEY and CDR2 SMNVEV (reference sequence). The CDR3 is made up of 16 amino acids. V lost 5 bases, J lost 0 bases, and 6 bases stayed unmatched. The CDR3 spells CASSDSGTHSYNEQFF. The DNA of the CDR3 is TGTGCCAGCAGTGATAGCGGGACGCACTCCTACAATGAGCAGTTCTTC.

This clonotype was counted a few times. The rearrangement uses TRBV6-1 and TRBJ2-3, with 7 positions matching TRBD1. In germline, CDR1 is MNHNS, CDR2 SASEGT. This CDR3 has 15 residues. After removal of 4 bases from V and 3 bases from J, the junction contained 7 bases not matched to a gene. The chain's CDR3 is CASSVNRGWTDTQYF. The DNA of the CDR3 is TGTGCCAGCAGTGTAAACAGGGGTTGGACAGATACGCAGTATTTT.

In this sample, this clonotype turned up a few times. The chain combines TRBV12-3 or TRBV12-4 with TRBJ2-1; tentatively, D is TRBD2 (5 bases). V lost 7 bases to trimming and J lost 8 bases, with 15 bases between them. The CDR3 sequence is 13 residues long. The CDR3 nucleotides are TGTGCCAGCACGCCGCCGGGGTCCGATGAGCAGTTCTTC. Residues: CASTPPGSDEQFF.

This clonotype has more than one count but fewer than ten. This chain joins TRBV9 and TRBJ2-7; 7 positions agree with TRBD1. The CDR3 spans 15 residues. J gave up 4 bases and V 0 bases, and 7 bases lay outside the gene matches. CDR1 is SGDLS and CDR2 is YYNGEE in the germline V gene. CDR3 protein: CASSVEAGGKYEQYF. CDR3 nucleotides: TGTGCCAGCAGCGTAGAAGCAGGGGGAAAGTACGAGCAGTACTTC. The full variable domain, in which reference TRBV9 and TRBJ2-7 provide the parts outside the CDR3, is DSGVTQTPKHLITATGQRVTLRCSPRSGDLSVYWYQQSLDQGLQFLIQYYNGEERAKGNILERFSAQQFPDLHSELNLSSLELGDSALYFCASSVEAGGKYEQYFGPGTRLTVT.